This T cell receptor beta chain derives from a study of cytomegalovirus exposure and HLA in healthy donors. Study-wide findings and caveats: Later on, a genetic analysis was performed. It linked a missense variant in DCLRE1C with V- and J-gene trimming of TCR beta. Researchers reportedly found TCR beta sequences accurately predicted most subjects' HLA-A and HLA-B alleles.

V was pared by 10 bases and J by 5 bases, with 11 bases of the junction left unmatched. Germline lookup yields CDR1 LNHDA and CDR2 SQIVND (reference sequence). The CDR3 runs 16 residues. PCR primers comprised 60 Vbeta and 13 Jbeta primers. In the study's own analysis: In a later analysis, roughly 11 million of 65 million to 80 million unique beta chains occurred in at least two donors. Produced via immunoSEQ multiplex PCR; TCRdb's table is partial and in-frame only. The V and J calls and the clone size are those of that table, but D and trimming were determined from the DNA. Of roughly 190,000 clones listed, about 9% were seen once; the top ten hold less than 1.5%. Each donor was nominally healthy when sampled (though unrecorded immune exposures were likely). With respect to this clone: Its antigen is not known.

The sequence derives from a woman aged 25 to 39 in good health and CMV-seropositive. The specimen sequenced was PBMCs. The rearrangement uses TRBV19 and TRBJ2-3; 14 bases align to TRBD2. As DNA, the CDR3 is TGTGCCACCCGGGGAGGGACTAGCGGGAGTGAAGATACGCAGTATTTT. Translated, it gives CATRGGTSGSEDTQYF.